This T cell receptor (beta chain) emerged from a study of identical twins. TCRdb used MiXCR to reprocess the 5' RACE reads, holding one entry per CDR3 protein. Of hundreds of thousands of distinct CDR3 sequences in the sample, 21% were seen once. With regard to this clonotype: Its antigen is as yet unknown.

Study-level findings and limits: Beta clonotypes that were abundant in cord blood contained fewer insertions, a pattern absent from memory repertoires.

This CDR3 spans 13 amino acids. The V gene's germline CDR1 is LNHNV and CDR2 YYDKDF (reference sequence). Trimming shortened V by 8 bases and J by 4 bases, and 13 bases separated the two germline ends. This sample also appeared in a second study, on T cells expressing NK-cell markers. That publication notes: Serological testing identified seven of the eight sequenced donors as HCMV-seropositive and one as seronegative.

Sequenced: PBMCs. The sequence was collected from a woman under 30 in good health. The V call is TRBV15, the J call TRBJ2-3, with D maybe TRBD1 (7 bases). The CDR3 sequence is CATAGQMADTQYF. CDR3 DNA: TGTGCCACCGCGGGACAGATGGCAGATACGCAGTATTTT.